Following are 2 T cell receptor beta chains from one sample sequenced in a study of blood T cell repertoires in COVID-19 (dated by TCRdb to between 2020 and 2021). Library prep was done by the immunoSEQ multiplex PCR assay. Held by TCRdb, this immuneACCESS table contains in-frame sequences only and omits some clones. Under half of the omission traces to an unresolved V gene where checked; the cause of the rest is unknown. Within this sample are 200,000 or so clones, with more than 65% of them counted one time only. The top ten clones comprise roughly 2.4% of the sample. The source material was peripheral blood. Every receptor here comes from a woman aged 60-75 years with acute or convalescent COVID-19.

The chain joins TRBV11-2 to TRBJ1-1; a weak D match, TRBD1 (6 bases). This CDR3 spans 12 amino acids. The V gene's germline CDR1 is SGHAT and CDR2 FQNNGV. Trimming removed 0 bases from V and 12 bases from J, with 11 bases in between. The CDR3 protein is CASSLDLQGPFF. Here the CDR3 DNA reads TGTGCCAGCAGCTTAGATCTTCAGGGGCCTTTCTTT.

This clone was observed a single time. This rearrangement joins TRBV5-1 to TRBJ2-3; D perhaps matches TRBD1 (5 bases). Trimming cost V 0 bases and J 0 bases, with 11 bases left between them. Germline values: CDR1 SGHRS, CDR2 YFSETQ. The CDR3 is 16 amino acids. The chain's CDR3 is CASSLVQGSSTDTQYF. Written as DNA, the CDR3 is TGCGCCAGCAGCTTGGTGCAGGGCTCTAGCACAGATACGCAGTATTTT.